This TCR beta chain comes out of a study of CD8 T cells in Susac syndrome. An amount of RNA that ranged from roughly 0.45 to 1 ug was reverse transcribed with random hexamers. TCRdb fed the immunoSEQ multiplex PCR reads into MiXCR, producing one record per CDR3 protein. The sample consists of fewer than 350,000 distinct CDR3 sequences, around 89% of them appearing once. The multiple sclerosis controls, all treatment-naive patients, had relapsing-remitting disease that was stable or active. Germline values: CDR1 LGHNA, CDR2 YSLEER. The germline V and J ends were trimmed by 0 bases and 9 bases, with 12 bases remaining between them. The CDR3 is made up of 14 amino acids.

This TCR was recovered from a human donor with multiple sclerosis. The V gene is TRBV4-3, the J gene TRBJ2-1; D ambiguous. What was sequenced was CD8+ T cells from PBMCs. The chain's CDR3 is CASSQDSGDSEQFF. DNA for the CDR3: TGCGCCAGCAGCCAAGATAGTGGTGATAGTGAGCAGTTCTTC.